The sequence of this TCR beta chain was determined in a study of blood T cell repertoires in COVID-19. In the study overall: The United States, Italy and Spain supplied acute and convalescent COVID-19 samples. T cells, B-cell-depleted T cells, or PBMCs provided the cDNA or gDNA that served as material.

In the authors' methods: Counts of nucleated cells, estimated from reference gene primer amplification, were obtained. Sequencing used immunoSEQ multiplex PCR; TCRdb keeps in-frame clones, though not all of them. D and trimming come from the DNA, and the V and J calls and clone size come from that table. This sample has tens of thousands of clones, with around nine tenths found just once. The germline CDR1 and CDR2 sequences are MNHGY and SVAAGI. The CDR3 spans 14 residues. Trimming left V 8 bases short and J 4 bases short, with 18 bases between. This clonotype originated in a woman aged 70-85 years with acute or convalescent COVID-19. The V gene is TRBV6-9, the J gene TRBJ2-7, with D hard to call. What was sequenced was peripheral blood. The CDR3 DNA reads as TGTGCCAGCGTTCCCGGCGGAAGATTTTACGAGCAGTACGTC. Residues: CASVPGGRFYEQYV.